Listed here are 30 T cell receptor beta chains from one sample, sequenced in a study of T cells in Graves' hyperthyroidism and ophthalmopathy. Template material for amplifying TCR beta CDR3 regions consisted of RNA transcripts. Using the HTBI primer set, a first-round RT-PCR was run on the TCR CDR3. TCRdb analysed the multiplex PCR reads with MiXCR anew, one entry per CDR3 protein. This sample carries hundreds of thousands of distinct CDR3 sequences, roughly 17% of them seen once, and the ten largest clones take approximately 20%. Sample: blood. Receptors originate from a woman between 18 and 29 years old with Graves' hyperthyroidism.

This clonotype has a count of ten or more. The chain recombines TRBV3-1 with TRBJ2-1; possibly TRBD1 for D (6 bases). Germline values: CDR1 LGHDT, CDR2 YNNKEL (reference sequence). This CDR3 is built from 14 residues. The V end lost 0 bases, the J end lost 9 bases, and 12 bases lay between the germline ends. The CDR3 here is CASSQDARGVEQFF. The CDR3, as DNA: TGTGCCAGCAGCCAAGATGCCAGGGGCGTTGAGCAGTTCTTC.

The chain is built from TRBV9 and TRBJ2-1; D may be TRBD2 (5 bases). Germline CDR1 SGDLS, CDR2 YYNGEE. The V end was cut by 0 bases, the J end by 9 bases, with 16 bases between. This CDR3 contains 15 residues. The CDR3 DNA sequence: TGTGCCAGCAGCGTAGCTGCAGCGGTCGAGGGTGAGCAGTTCTTC. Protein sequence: CASSVAAAVEGEQFF.

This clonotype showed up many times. CDR3 coding DNA: TGTGCCTGGAGTAGATACAATGAGCAGTTCTTC. It is translated as CAWSRYNEQFF. The J gene is TRBJ2-1, the V gene TRBV30; D is unclear. This CDR3 comprises 11 residues. V was pared by 2 bases and J by 4 bases, with 3 bases between. Germline loops: CDR1 GTSNPN, CDR2 SVGIG (reference sequence). Based on the CDR3 plus reference TRBV30 and TRBJ2-1, the full variable domain is SQTIHQWPATLVQPVGSPLSLECTVEGTSNPNLYWYRQAAGRGLQLLFYSVGIGQISSEVPQNLSASRPQDRQFILSSKKLLLSDSGFYLCAWSRYNEQFFGPGTRLTVL.

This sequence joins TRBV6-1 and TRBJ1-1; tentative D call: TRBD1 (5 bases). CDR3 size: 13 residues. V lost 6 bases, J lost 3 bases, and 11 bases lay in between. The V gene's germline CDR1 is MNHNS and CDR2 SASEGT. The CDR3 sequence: CASRPGRYTEAFF. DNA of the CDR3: TGTGCCAGCAGGCCAGGGCGATACACTGAAGCTTTCTTT.

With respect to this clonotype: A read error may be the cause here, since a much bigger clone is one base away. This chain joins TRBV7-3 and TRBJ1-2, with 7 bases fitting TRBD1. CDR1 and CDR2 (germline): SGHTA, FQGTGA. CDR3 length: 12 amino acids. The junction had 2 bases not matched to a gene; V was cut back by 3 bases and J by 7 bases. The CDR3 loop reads CASSLQGGGYTF. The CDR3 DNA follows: TGTGCCAGCAGCTTGCAGGGGGGTGGCTACACCTTC. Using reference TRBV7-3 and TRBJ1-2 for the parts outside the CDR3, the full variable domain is GAGVSQTPSNKVTEKGKYVELRCDPISGHTALYWYRQSLGQGPEFLIYFQGTGAADDSGLPNDRFFAVRPEGSVSTLKIQRTERGDSAVYLCASSLQGGGYTFGSGTRLTVV.

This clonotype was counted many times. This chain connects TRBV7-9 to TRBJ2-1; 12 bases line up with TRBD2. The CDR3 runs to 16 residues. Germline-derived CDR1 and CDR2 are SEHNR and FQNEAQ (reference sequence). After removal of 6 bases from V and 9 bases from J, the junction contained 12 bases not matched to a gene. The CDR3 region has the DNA TGTGCCAGCAGGGTCTCACTACTAGCGGGGGGTGGTGAGCAGTTCTTC. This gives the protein CASRVSLLAGGGEQFF.

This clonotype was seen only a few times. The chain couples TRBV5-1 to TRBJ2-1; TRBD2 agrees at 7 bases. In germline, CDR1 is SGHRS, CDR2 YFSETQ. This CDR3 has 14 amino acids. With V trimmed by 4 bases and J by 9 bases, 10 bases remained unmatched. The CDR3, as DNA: TGCGCCAGCAGCACAGGACCTAGCGGATCTGAGCAGTTCTTC. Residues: CASSTGPSGSEQFF.

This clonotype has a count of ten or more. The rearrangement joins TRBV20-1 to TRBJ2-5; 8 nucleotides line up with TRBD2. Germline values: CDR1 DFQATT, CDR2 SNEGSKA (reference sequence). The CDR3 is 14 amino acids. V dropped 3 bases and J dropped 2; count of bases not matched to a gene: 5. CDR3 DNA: TGCAGTGCTAGGAGGGGCGGGGGGCAAGAGACCCAGTACTTC. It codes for CSARRGGGQETQYF.

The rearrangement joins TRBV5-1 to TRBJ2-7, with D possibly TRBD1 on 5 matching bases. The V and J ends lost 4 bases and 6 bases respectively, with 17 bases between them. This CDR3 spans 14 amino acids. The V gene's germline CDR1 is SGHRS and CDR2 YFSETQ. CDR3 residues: CASSGLAQGGEQYF. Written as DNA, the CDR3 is TGCGCCAGCAGCGGCTTGGCGCAGGGTGGCGAGCAGTACTTC.

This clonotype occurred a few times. The DNA for the CDR3 is TGTGCCAGCGAGAAAGAAAACCAGACAGGAGTAAGCGATCAGCCCCAGCATTTT. Its protein product is CASEKENQTGVSDQPQHF. The chain employs TRBV6-1 and TRBJ1-5, with D tentatively TRBD1 (6 bases). Between the trimmed V and J ends, which lost 8 bases and 5 bases, there was a span of 28 bases. Germline assignment: CDR1 MNHNS and CDR2 SASEGT. This CDR3 is built from 18 residues.

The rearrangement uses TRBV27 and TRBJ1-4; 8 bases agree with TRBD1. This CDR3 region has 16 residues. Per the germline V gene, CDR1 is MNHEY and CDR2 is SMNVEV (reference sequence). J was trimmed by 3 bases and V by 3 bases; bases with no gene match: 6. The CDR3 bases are TGTGCCAGCAGTTTCTGGACAGGGAGGGCTAATGAAAAACTGTTTTTT. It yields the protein CASSFWTGRANEKLFF.

This CDR3 reads CASSIDLWDSGTEGGQFF. The DNA for the CDR3 is TGTGCCAGTAGTATAGATCTATGGGACAGCGGGACTGAAGGCGGGCAGTTCTTC. The chain uses TRBV19 and TRBJ2-1; possibly TRBD1 or TRBD2 for D (7 bases each). This CDR3 contains 18 residues. V lost 0 bases, J lost 12 bases, and 27 bases lay in between. Looked up from germline, CDR1 is LNHDA and CDR2 is SQIVND (reference sequence).

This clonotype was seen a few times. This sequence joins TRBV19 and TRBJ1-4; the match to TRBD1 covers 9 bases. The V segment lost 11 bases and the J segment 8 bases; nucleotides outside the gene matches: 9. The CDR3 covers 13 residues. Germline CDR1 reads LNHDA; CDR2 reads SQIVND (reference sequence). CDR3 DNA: TGTGCCTCCGAGGACAGGGGTATCGAAAAACTGTTTTTT. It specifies CASEDRGIEKLFF.

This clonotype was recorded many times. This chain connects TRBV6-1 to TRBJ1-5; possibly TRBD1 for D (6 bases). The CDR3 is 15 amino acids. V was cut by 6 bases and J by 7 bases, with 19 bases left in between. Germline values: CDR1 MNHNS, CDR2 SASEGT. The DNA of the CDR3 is TGTGCCAGCAGACTCCAATCAGGGGACGGACAGCCCCAGCATTTT. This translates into CASRLQSGDGQPQHF.

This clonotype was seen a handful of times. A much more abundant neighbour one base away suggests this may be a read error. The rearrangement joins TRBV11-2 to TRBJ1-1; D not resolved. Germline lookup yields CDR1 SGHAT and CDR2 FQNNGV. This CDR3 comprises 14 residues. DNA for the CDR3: TGTGCCAGCAGCTTAGGGCACAGATACACTGAAGCTCTCTTT. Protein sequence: CASSLGHRYTEALF.

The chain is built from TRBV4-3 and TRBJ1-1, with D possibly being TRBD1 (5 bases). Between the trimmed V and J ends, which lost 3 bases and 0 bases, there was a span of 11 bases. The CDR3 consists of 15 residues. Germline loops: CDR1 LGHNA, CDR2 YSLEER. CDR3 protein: CASSQWDDMNTEAFF. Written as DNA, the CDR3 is TGCGCCAGCAGCCAGTGGGACGACATGAACACTGAAGCTTTCTTT.

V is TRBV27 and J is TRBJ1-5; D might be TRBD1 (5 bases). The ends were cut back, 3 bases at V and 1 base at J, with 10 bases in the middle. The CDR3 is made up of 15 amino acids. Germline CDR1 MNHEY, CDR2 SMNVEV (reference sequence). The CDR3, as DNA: TGTGCCAGCAGTTTTTCGGGGGGGAGCAATCAGCCCCAGCATTTT. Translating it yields CASSFSGGSNQPQHF.

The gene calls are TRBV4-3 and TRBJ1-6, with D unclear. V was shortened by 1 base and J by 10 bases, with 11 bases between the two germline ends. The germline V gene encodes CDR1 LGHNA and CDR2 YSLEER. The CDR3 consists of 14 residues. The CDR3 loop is CASSQAAAMSPLHF. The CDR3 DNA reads TGCGCCAGCAGCCAAGCCGCAGCGATGTCACCCCTCCACTTT.

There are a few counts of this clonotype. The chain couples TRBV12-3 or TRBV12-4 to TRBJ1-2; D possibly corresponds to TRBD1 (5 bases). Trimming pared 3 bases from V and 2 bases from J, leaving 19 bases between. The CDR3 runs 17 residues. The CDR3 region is CASSFNLGGERNYGYTF. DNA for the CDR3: TGTGCCAGCAGTTTCAATCTAGGAGGGGAGAGGAACTATGGCTACACCTTC.

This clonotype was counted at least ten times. CDR3 residues: CASTPSGRYEQYF. The CDR3 bases are TGTGCCAGCACGCCTAGCGGGAGGTACGAGCAGTACTTC. This chain joins TRBV2 and TRBJ2-7, with 11 positions matching TRBD2. J gave up 4 bases and V 7 bases, and 3 bases lay outside the gene matches. The CDR3 spans 13 residues. Per the germline V gene, CDR1 is SNHLY and CDR2 is FYNNEI.

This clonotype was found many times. The CDR3 bases are TGTGCCAGCAGCTTATCGCAGGCGAGTGGCTACACCTTC. This translates into CASSLSQASGYTF. The chain couples TRBV7-2 to TRBJ1-2; the D is unclear. CDR1 and CDR2 (germline): SGHTA, FQGNSA. V lost 2 bases, J lost 7 bases, and 11 bases lay in between. The CDR3 runs to 13 residues.

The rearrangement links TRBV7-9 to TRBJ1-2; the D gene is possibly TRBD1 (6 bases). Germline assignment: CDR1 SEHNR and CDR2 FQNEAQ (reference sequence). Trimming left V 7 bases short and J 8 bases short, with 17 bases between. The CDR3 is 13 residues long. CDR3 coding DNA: TGTGCCAGCACCTCCGGACAGTTAATCGGCTACACCTTC. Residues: CASTSGQLIGYTF. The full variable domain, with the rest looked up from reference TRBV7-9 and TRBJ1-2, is DTGVSQNPRHKITKRGQNVTFRCDPISEHNRLYWYRQTLGQGPEFLTYFQNEAQLEKSRLLSDRFSAERPKGSFSTLEIQRTEQGDSAMYLCASTSGQLIGYTFGSGTRLTVV.

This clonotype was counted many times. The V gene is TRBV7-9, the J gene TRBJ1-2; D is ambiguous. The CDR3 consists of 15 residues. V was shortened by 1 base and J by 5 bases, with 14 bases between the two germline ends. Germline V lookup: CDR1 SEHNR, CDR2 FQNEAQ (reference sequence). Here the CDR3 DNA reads TGTGCCAGCAGCTTAGATGGGATCAACGTTTATGGCTACACCTTC. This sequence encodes CASSLDGINVYGYTF.

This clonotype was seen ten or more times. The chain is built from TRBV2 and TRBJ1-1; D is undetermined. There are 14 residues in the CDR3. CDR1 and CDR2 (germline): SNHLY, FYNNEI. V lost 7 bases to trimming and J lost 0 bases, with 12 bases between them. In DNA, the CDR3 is TGTGCCAGCAAAATTGGATCTATGAACACTGAAGCTTTCTTT. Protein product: CASKIGSMNTEAFF.

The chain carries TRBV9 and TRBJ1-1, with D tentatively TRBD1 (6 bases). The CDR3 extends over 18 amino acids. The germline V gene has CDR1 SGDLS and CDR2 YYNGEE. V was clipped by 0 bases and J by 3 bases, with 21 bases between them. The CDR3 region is CASSVVPSVSAGDTEAFF. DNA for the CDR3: TGTGCCAGCAGCGTAGTGCCCTCAGTTTCGGCAGGGGACACTGAAGCTTTCTTT.

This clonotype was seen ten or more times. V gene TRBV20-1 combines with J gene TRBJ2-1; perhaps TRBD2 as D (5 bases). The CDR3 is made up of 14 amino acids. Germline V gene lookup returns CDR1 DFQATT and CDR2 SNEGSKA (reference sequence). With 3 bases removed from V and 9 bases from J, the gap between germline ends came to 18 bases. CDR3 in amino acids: CSASSPTIAGEQFF. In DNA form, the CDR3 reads TGCAGTGCTAGCTCCCCTACGATTGCGGGTGAGCAGTTCTTC.

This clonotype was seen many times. In DNA, the CDR3 is TGTGCCAGCAGTGGGGGTGACAGGCTAGAGACCCAGTACTTC. This sequence encodes CASSGGDRLETQYF. The chain combines TRBV2 with TRBJ2-5; D perhaps matches TRBD1 (6 bases). V lost 4 bases and J 4 bases, leaving 13 bases between the germline ends. The CDR3 runs to 14 residues. Looked up from germline, CDR1 is SNHLY and CDR2 is FYNNEI. The entire variable domain, with the rest obtained from reference TRBV2 and TRBJ2-5, is as follows: EPEVTQTPSHQVTQMGQEVILRCVPISNHLYFYWYRQILGQKVEFLVSFYNNEISEKSEIFDDQFSVERPDGSNFTLKIRSTKLEDSAMYFCASSGGDRLETQYFGPGTRLLVL.

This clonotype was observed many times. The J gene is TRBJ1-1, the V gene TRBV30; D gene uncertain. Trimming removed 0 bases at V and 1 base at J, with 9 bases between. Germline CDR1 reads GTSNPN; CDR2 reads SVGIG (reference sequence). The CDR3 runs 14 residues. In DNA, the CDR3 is TGTGCCTGGAGTGTACTAGGAGGGAACACTGAAGCTTTCTTT. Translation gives CAWSVLGGNTEAFF. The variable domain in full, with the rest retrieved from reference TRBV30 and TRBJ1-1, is SQTIHQWPATLVQPVGSPLSLECTVEGTSNPNLYWYRQAAGRGLQLLFYSVGIGQISSEVPQNLSASRPQDRQFILSSKKLLLSDSGFYLCAWSVLGGNTEAFFGQGTRLTVV.

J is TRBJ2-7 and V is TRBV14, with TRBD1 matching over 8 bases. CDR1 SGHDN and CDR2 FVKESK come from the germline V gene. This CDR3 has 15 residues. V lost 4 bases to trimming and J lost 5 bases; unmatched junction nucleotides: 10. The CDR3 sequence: CASSLGQGPIHEQYF. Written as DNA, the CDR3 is TGTGCCAGCAGCCTCGGACAGGGTCCTATCCACGAGCAGTACTTC.

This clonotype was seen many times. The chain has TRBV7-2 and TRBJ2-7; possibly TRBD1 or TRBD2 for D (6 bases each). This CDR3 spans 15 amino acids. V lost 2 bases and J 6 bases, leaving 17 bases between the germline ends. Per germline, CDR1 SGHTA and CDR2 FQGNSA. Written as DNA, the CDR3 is TGTGCCAGCAGCTTACGACTCCCCAGGGGAGGCGAGCAGTACTTC. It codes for CASSLRLPRGGEQYF.